What follows are 9 T cell receptor beta chains derived from one specimen sequenced in a study of CD8 T cells in ankylosing spondylitis. TCRdb redid the calling of the 5' RACE reads with MiXCR, one entry per CDR3 protein. The table shows some 38,000 distinct CDR3 sequences, with approximately 10% occurring only once. The sequencing input was blood, either unsorted or a sorted T cell fraction (not recorded which). All receptors come from a male donor with ankylosing spondylitis or in good health (not recorded which).

The sample holds a few counts of this clonotype. The chain links TRBV27 to TRBJ1-6; 7 bases are a match to TRBD1. Germline-derived CDR1 and CDR2 are MNHEY and SMNVEV (reference sequence). The CDR3 consists of 15 residues. Unmatched junction bases numbered 8, after V lost 5 bases and J lost 7 bases. The CDR3 here is CASSPGTESNSPLHF. As DNA, the CDR3 is TGTGCCAGCAGTCCCGGGACAGAGAGCAATTCACCCCTCCACTTT.

The chain recombines TRBV5-4 with TRBJ2-3, with D perhaps matching TRBD1 (6 bases). The V end lost 1 base, the J end lost 2 bases, and 8 bases lay between the germline ends. The CDR3 has 14 residues. CDR1 SGHNT and CDR2 YYREEE come from the germline V gene (reference sequence). CDR3 residues: CASSLNRATDTQYF. Here the CDR3 DNA reads TGTGCCAGCAGCTTGAACAGGGCCACAGATACGCAGTATTTT.

The rearrangement joins TRBV4-2 to TRBJ2-7; D remains unclear. The CDR3 contains 19 residues. Germline values: CDR1 LGHNA, CDR2 YNFKEQ. The V end lost 0 bases, the J end lost 0 bases, and 21 bases lay between the germline ends. CDR3 sequence (DNA): TGTGCCAGCAGCCAAGACTCCTATAAGGGCGACTCAACCTCCTACGAGCAGTACTTC. Translating gives CASSQDSYKGDSTSYEQYF.

This clonotype occurred a few times. V and J are TRBV19 and TRBJ2-1, with 13 bases lining up with TRBD2. The CDR3 contains 16 residues. CDR1 is LNHDA, CDR2 SQIVND, per germline (reference sequence). The J segment lost 6 bases and the V segment lost 4 bases, leaving 6 bases of the junction unmatched. The CDR3 DNA sequence: TGTGCCAGTAGTACATCCGGGACTAGCGGGACCAATGAGCAGTTCTTC. The encoded protein is CASSTSGTSGTNEQFF. Filled out from reference TRBV19 and TRBJ2-1, the complete variable domain reads DGGITQSPKYLFRKEGQNVTLSCEQNLNHDAMYWYRQDPGQGLRLIYYSQIVNDFQKGDIAEGYSVSREKKESFPLTVTSAQKNPTAFYLCASSTSGTSGTNEQFFGPGTRLTVL.

This clonotype showed up many times. The V gene is TRBV2, the J gene TRBJ1-5; D is perhaps TRBD1 (6 bases). Germline loops: CDR1 SNHLY, CDR2 FYNNEI. This CDR3 spans 14 amino acids. Trimming took off 3 bases at V and 7 bases at J, with 13 bases between the two ends. The CDR3 DNA follows: TGTGCCAGCAGTGAGGACAGAAATAGGCAGCCCCAGCATTTT. It specifies CASSEDRNRQPQHF.

This clonotype was seen ten or more times. The V gene is TRBV12-3 or TRBV12-4, the J gene TRBJ2-5; D might be TRBD1 or TRBD2, each matching 5 bases. V was shortened by 4 bases and J by 3 bases, with 12 bases between the two germline ends. The CDR3 is made up of 14 amino acids. As DNA, the CDR3 is TGTGCCAGCAGTTCCGGGGCCCGGGAAGAGACCCAGTACTTC. Its translation is CASSSGAREETQYF.

The chain recombines TRBV6-2 or TRBV6-3 with TRBJ2-1; 8 positions agree with TRBD2. The V and J ends lost 7 bases and 5 bases, in that order; junction bases with no gene match: 7. In germline, CDR1 is MNHEY, CDR2 SVGEGT. This CDR3 has 14 residues. The CDR3 reads CASKRSSGNNEQFF. The CDR3 bases are TGTGCCAGCAAAAGGAGTAGCGGGAACAATGAGCAGTTCTTC.

This clonotype has at least ten counts. The gene calls are TRBV28 and TRBJ1-5, with a tentative D call TRBD1 (6 bases). This CDR3 region has 16 residues. V was pared by 6 bases and J by 0 bases, with 15 bases between. Germline V gives CDR1 MDHEN, CDR2 SYDVKM. The CDR3 loop reads CASSLGQLYSNQPQHF. In nucleotides, the CDR3 is TGTGCCAGCAGCCTCGGACAGCTCTATAGCAATCAGCCCCAGCATTTT. The variable domain in full, with the rest retrieved from reference TRBV28 and TRBJ1-5, is DVKVTQSSRYLVKRTGEKVFLECVQDMDHENMFWYRQDPGLGLRLIYFSYDVKMKEKGDIPEGYSVSREKKERFSLILESASTNQTSMYLCASSLGQLYSNQPQHFGDGTRLSIL.

At least ten counts were recorded for this clonotype. The chain recombines TRBV5-1 with TRBJ2-7; D perhaps matches TRBD2 (6 bases). The CDR3 runs 17 residues. Germline V gene data show CDR1 as SGHRS and CDR2 as YFSETQ. The ends were cut back, 0 bases at V and 0 bases at J, with 16 bases in the middle. The CDR3 DNA follows: TGCGCCAGCAGCTTGGCGGCTAGCGCGGACTCCTCCTACGAGCAGTACTTC. It yields the protein CASSLAASADSSYEQYF.